This T cell receptor (beta chain) was sequenced during a study of shared clonotypes between healthy human individuals. Looking at the study overall: The cohort comprised two women and a few men. Their ages spanned 18 to 49 years.

The germline V gene encodes CDR1 SEHNR and CDR2 FQNEAQ (reference sequence). CDR3 length: 14 residues. Trimming cost V 5 bases and J 3 bases; bases outside gene matches: 7. Ten immunoSEQ deep assay plates served to sequence unsorted PBMC DNA. Data came from immunoSEQ multiplex PCR; TCRdb stores just in-frame clones and leaves some out. Of 450,000 to 600,000 clones in the sample, 70% to 80% are singletons; the top ten hold approximately 12%. This TCR derives from a woman in her 40s in good health. Some clones in this sample may be carry-over from other donors' samples. Sequenced sample: PBMCs. The chain couples TRBV7-9 to TRBJ2-7; 7 bases fit TRBD2. The CDR3 nucleotides are TGTGCCAGCAGCCGAGCGGGACCAATCTACGAGCAGTACTTC. It specifies CASSRAGPIYEQYF.